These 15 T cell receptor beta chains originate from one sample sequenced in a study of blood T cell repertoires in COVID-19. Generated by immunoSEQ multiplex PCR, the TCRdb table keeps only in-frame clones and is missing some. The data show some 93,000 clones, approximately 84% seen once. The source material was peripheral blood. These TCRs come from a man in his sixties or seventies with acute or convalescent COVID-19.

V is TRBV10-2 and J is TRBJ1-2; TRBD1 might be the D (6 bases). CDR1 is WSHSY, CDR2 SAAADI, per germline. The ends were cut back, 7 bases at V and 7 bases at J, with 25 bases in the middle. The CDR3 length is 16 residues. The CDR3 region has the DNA TGCGCCAGCACAATCATGCTAACAGGGCTGGTCGGTGGCTACACCTTC. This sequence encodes CASTIMLTGLVGGYTF.

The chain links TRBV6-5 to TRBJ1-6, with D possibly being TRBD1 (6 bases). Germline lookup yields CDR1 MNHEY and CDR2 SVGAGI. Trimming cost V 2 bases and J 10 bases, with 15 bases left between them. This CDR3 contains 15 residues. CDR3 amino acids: CASSYQQGWGSPLHF. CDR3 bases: TGTGCCAGCAGTTACCAACAGGGCTGGGGATCACCCCTCCACTTT.

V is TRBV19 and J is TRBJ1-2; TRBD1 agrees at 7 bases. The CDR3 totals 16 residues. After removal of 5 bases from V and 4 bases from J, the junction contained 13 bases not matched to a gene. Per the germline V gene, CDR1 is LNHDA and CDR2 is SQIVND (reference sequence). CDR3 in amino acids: CASSSNRDRDFYGYTF. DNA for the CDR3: TGTGCCAGTAGTTCCAATCGGGACAGAGATTTCTATGGCTACACCTTC.

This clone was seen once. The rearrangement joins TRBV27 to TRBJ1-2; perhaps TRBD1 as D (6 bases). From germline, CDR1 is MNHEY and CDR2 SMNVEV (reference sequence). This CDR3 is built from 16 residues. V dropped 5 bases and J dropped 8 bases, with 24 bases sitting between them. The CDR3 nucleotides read TGTGCCAGCAGTGACCCCGCAGGGCAGGGGTTGGGCGGCTACACCTTC. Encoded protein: CASSDPAGQGLGGYTF.

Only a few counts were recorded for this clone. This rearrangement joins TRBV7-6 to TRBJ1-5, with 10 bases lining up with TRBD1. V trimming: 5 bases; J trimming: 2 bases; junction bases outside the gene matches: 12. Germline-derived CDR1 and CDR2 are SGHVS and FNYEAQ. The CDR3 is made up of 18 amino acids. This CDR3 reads CASSPSPGTGVGNQPQHF. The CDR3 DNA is TGTGCCAGCAGCCCCAGTCCCGGGACAGGGGTCGGCAATCAGCCCCAGCATTTT.

The CDR3 nucleotides read TGCGCCAGCAGCCAAGAAGGGACAGTTAATTCACCCCTCCACTTT. Protein sequence: CASSQEGTVNSPLHF. The rearrangement joins TRBV4-3 to TRBJ1-6; TRBD1 aligns across 7 bases. This CDR3 has 15 residues. The ends lost 0 bases at V and 6 bases at J; junction bases unmatched: 2. CDR1 is LGHNA and CDR2 is YSLEER in the germline V gene.

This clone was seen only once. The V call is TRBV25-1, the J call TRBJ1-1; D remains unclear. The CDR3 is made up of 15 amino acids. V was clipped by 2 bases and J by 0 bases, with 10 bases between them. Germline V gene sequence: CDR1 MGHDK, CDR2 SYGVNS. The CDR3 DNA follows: TGTGCCAGCAGTGAACGGCAGGCGATGAACACTGAAGCTTTCTTT. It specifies CASSERQAMNTEAFF. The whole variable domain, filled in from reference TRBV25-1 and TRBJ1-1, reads EADIYQTPRYLVIGTGKKITLECSQTMGHDKMYWYQQDPGMELHLIHYSYGVNSTEKGDLSSESTVSRIRTEHFPLTLESARPSHTSQYLCASSERQAMNTEAFFGQGTRLTVV.

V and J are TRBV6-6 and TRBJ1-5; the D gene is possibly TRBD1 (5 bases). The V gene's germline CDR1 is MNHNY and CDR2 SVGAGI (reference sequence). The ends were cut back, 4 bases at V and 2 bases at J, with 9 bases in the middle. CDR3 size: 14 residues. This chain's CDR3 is CASSLDSRNQPQHF. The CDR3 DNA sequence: TGTGCCAGCAGTTTAGACAGCCGCAATCAGCCCCAGCATTTT.

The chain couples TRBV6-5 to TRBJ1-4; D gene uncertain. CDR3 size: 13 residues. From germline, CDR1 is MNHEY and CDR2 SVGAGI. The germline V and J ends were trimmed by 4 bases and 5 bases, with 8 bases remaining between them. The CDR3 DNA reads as TGTGCCAGCAGTTGGGCCAAAAATGAAAAACTGTTTTTT. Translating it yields CASSWAKNEKLFF.

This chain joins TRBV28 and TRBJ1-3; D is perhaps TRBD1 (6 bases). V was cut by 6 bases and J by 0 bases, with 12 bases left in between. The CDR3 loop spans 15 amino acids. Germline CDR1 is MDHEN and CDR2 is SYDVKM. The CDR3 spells CASRSGQRSGNTIYF. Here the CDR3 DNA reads TGTGCCAGCAGATCTGGACAGCGCTCTGGAAACACCATATATTTT. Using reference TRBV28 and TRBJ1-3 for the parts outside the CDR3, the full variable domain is DVKVTQSSRYLVKRTGEKVFLECVQDMDHENMFWYRQDPGLGLRLIYFSYDVKMKEKGDIPEGYSVSREKKERFSLILESASTNQTSMYLCASRSGQRSGNTIYFGEGSWLTVV.

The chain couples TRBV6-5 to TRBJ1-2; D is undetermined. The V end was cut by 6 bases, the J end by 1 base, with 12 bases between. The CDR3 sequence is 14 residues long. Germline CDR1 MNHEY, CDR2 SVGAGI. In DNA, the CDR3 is TGTGCCAGCAGCAACAGTCAGATTAACTATGGCTACACCTTC. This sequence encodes CASSNSQINYGYTF.

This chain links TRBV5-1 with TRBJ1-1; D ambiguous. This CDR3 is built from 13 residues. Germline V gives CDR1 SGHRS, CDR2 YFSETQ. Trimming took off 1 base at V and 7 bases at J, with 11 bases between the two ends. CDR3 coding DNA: TGCGCCAGCAGCTTGTGGAGGGAGGATGAAGCTTTCTTT. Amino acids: CASSLWREDEAFF.

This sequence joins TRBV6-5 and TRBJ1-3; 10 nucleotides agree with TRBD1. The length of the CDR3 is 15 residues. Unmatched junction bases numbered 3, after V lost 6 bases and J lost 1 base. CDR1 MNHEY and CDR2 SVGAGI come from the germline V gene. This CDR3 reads CASSRQGASGNTIYF. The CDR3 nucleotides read TGTGCCAGCAGCCGACAGGGGGCGTCTGGAAACACCATATATTTT.

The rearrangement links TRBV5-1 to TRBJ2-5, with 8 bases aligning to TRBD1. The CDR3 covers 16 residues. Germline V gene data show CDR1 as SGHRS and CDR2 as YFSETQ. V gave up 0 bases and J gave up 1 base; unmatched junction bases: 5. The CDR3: CASSLAGTGTQETQYF. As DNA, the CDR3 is TGCGCCAGCAGCTTGGCTGGGACAGGTACCCAAGAGACCCAGTACTTC.

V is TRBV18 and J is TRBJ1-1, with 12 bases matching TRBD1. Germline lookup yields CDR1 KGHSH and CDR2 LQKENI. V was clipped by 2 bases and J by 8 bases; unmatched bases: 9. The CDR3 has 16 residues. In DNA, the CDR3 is TGTGCCAGCTCACCAAGGTCGGGACAGGGGGCTTGGGAAGCTTTCTTT. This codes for CASSPRSGQGAWEAFF.